The T cell receptor beta chain described here comes from a study of shared clonotypes between healthy human individuals. Whole-study context: Researchers assigned three CD4 naive, three CD4 memory, two CD8 naive and one CD8 memory plate to each donor.

The CDR3 has 15 amino acids. From germline, CDR1 is MDHEN and CDR2 SYDVKM. The V segment lost 6 bases and the J segment 1 base; nucleotides outside the gene matches: 6. Libraries were prepared by immunoSEQ multiplex PCR; TCRdb keeps only in-frame clonotypes and omits some of them. Of 2 million to 2.5 million clones listed, 93% are singletons. Input material: naive CD4+ T cells from PBMCs. The subset: CD45RA+ positively selected. The genes are TRBV28 and TRBJ1-5; 7 nucleotides agree with TRBD1. The TCR comes from a man between 18 and 29 years old in good health. Some clones in this sample may be carry-over from other donors' samples. The CDR3 DNA sequence: TGTGCCAGCAGCACAGGGGTGGGAAGCAATCAGCCCCAGCATTTT. Protein sequence: CASSTGVGSNQPQHF. Variable domain in full (rest from reference TRBV28 and TRBJ1-5): DVKVTQSSRYLVKRTGEKVFLECVQDMDHENMFWYRQDPGLGLRLIYFSYDVKMKEKGDIPEGYSVSREKKERFSLILESASTNQTSMYLCASSTGVGSNQPQHFGDGTRLSIL.